This T cell receptor (beta chain) is from a study of T cells in Graves' hyperthyroidism and ophthalmopathy. Study-wide results and limits: Stable hyperthyroidism was separated from ophthalmopathy by a model based on 13 V-J features.

V lost 0 bases and J lost 8, with 7 bases in between. Germline lookup yields CDR1 LNHNV and CDR2 YYDKDF (reference sequence). The CDR3 extends over 13 amino acids. Out of approximately 9.9 ml of fresh peripheral blood came the PBMCs. A remark on this clonotype: Its antigen is not known.

From RNA transcripts, TCR beta CDR3 regions were amplified. The HTBI primer set drove a first-round RT-PCR of the TCR CDR3. TCRdb re-called the multiplex PCR reads through MiXCR, storing one row per CDR3 protein. Of approximately 690,000 distinct CDR3 sequences in the sample, roughly 20% were seen once. V gene TRBV15 combines with J gene TRBJ2-2; unclear D gene. The material sequenced was blood. The clonotype was recovered from a man aged 30-40 years with Graves' ophthalmopathy. The CDR3 here is CATSRDPGGELFF. The CDR3 nucleotides are TGTGCCACCAGCAGAGATCCCGGAGGGGAGCTGTTTTTT.